This T cell receptor (beta chain) was captured by sequencing in a study of CD8+CD57+ T cells in acquired aplastic anemia. The overall study: Each DNA sample taken from sorted CD4+ and CD8+ cells came to 3 to 4 ug on average. General observations from the study: CD8+ Simpson's diversity in patients was not significantly different from that in controls.

V was shortened by 7 bases and J by 4 bases, with 21 bases between the two germline ends. This CDR3 is 16 amino acids long. Germline loops: CDR1 WNHNN, CDR2 SYGVQD (reference sequence). Turning to this clonotype: The target antigen is unknown. A much more abundant neighbour one base away suggests this may be a read error. Since no conserved phenylalanine or tryptophan closes the CDR3, a read error is the likely cause.

Profiling of TCR beta VDJ combinations and CDR3 sequences used genomic DNA as template. A single record per CDR3 protein comes from TCRdb applying MiXCR to the reads. Among about 220,000 distinct CDR3 sequences, almost 35% were seen once, and the ten largest hold 1.1%. The TCR sequence derives from a human donor in good health, serving as a control. The chain joins TRBV10-1 to TRBJ2-3; D may be TRBD1 (5 bases). Sequencing was done on a sample of sorted CD4+, CD8+, or CD8+CD57+ T cells (not recorded which) from PBMCs. CDR3 protein: CASTPPSGKRADTQYL. The CDR3, as DNA: TGCGCCAGCACCCCCCCCTCAGGGAAAAGGGCAGATACGCAGTATCTT.